Sample share makes the clone carrying this T cell receptor (beta chain) medium-sized. Its cognate antigen is unknown. The treatment denotes: PENTA 11 planned treatment interruption arm or continuous ART arm. At least 5 million viable PBMCs were required per cryopreserved sample. The data were obtained in a study of HIV-infected children after antiretroviral therapy interruption. Overall study context: Most participating children were previously exposed to EBV and CMV. Interruption-arm samples span weeks 0, 12, interruption end (24 or 48), and about 3 years post-study.

Unique molecular identifiers were included in an RNA-based 3' RACE TCR library. TCRdb re-called the 3' RACE reads through MiXCR, storing one row per CDR3 protein. The sample has just over 4,000 distinct CDR3 sequences, approximately 4.8% seen once. Study results and caveats: After treatment interruption started, naive CD4+ CDR3 overlap across time points dropped.

This CDR3 is built from 14 residues. Trimming stripped 5 bases from V and 0 bases from J, with 10 bases between. This sample comprised CD45RO+ CD8+ T cells from PBMCs, pooled from several time points, obtained from a donor given antiretroviral therapy, either interrupted or continuous. Subset described: memory CD8+ CD45RO+ CD45RA- T cells. This receptor was identified in a pool of human donors with HIV. This rearrangement joins TRBV12-3 or TRBV12-4 to TRBJ1-1; D perhaps matches TRBD1 (6 bases). Here the CDR3 reads CASSPQGMNTEAFF. In DNA, the CDR3 is TGTGCCAGCAGTCCACAGGGTATGAACACTGAAGCTTTCTTT.